This TCR beta chain was found in a study of PD-1 blockade in classical Hodgkin lymphoma. This CDR3 spans 18 amino acids. From germline, CDR1 is SGHNT and CDR2 YENEEA. Trimming took off 6 bases at V and 2 bases at J, with 22 bases between the two ends. The assay was immunoSEQ multiplex PCR, and TCRdb's table has in-frame clones only and misses some. The sample comprises 30,000 to 35,000 clones, about 86% of which are singletons, and about 0.85% rests with the top ten. The time point is: cycle 4 day 1 (C4D1), after more than five weeks of nivolumab. No patient escaped relapse after autologous stem cell transplantation, and brentuximab vedotin exposure varied. Magnetic negative selection of thawed PBMCs was the method by which CD4+ T cells were purified.

The V gene is TRBV11-3, the J gene TRBJ2-2, with D perhaps given as TRBD1 or TRBD2 (6 bases each). The TCR comes from a human donor with classical Hodgkin lymphoma. The material was CD4+ T cells from blood, obtained before the fourth cycle of nivolumab. As DNA, the CDR3 is TGTGCCAGCAGTCATAACCGTCTGCGGGACATCAACACCGGGGAGCTGTTTTTT. It encodes CASSHNRLRDINTGELFF. The full variable domain, with the rest looked up from reference TRBV11-3 and TRBJ2-2, is EAGVVQSPRYKIIEKKQPVAFWCNPISGHNTLYWYLQNLGQGPELLIRYENEEAVDDSQLPKDRFSAERLKGVDSTLKIQPAELGDSAVYLCASSHNRLRDINTGELFFGEGSRLTVL.